This T cell receptor (beta chain) came from a study of blood T cell repertoires in COVID-19 (TCRdb year 2020). About the full investigation: The collaborator samples originated in the United States, Italy and Spain and spanned the acute and convalescent phases of COVID-19. The prospective study material was composed of cDNA or gDNA derived from T cells, B-cell-depleted T cells, or PBMCs. Subjects who had been exposed to COVID-19, were actively infected with it, or had recovered from it provided the deeply sampled blood TCRbeta repertoires that made up the dataset. The repertoires were released in a freely available public database intended as a resource for research on the immune response to SARS-CoV-2. The samples were drawn from the first 160 participants of the ongoing ImmuneRACE study and from 1,254 subjects provided by 6 global collaborators. The sample metadata nearly always contained a de-identified subject ID, COVID-19 status, age in years and sex. HLA class I and class II types, where available, came from metadata supplied by the sample provider rather than from assay-based typing.

TCRbeta CDR3 regions were amplified from genomic DNA by means of the immunoSEQ Assay, a bias-controlled multiplex PCR. The paper's data handling went like this. The number of nucleated cells in each sample was estimated by amplification of reference gene primers within the assay. To quantify the absolute abundance of each unique TCRbeta CDR3 rearrangement, sequence reads were collapsed and filtered. For each sample, productive Simpson clonality was calculated by taking the square root of Simpson's diversity index across productive rearrangements. The table was pulled from immuneACCESS by TCRdb, which kept in-frame rearrangements only. Such tables lose some clones; where checked, under half of the loss comes from unresolved V genes, and the rest has no known cause. V, J and clone size are those of that table, while D and trimming were read from the DNA. Here the sample has 55,000 or so clones; under 85% occur a single time. Clones ranked in the top ten supply roughly 3.2% of the sample.

Details on this clone: This receptor's antigen is unknown. One base away there is no much larger clone; base qualities are not given.

CDR1 and CDR2 were assigned from the germline V gene as MGHRA and YSYEKL. There are 16 amino acids in the CDR3, from cysteine to phenylalanine inclusive. The kept DNA is CDR3 alone, 48 bases in frame from the first base. For this chain, trimming is 6 bases at the V end and 4 bases at the J end, and the number of junction bases without a gene match is 8. The collaborating institutions used their own protocols to collect whole blood in K2EDTA tubes. For TCRbeta analysis, collaborator samples were shipped as frozen whole blood, as isolated PBMCs, or as DNA extracted from either sample type. Overall study results and their limits: The quantity of clinical and demographic metadata differed by source and by participant and was supplied without curation.

Sequencing input: peripheral blood. This clonotype was sampled from a man aged 55 to 70 with acute or convalescent COVID-19. The rearrangement joined TRBV4-1 to TRBJ2-1; 11 of the junction bases match TRBD2. Here the CDR3 is given as CASSPPLAGVYNEQFF. The DNA sequence follows: TGCGCCAGCAGTCCCCCACTAGCGGGGGTTTACAATGAGCAGTTCTTC.